One and the same sample provided the 26 T cell receptor beta chains below, sequenced in a study of blood T cell repertoires in COVID-19. Repertoires were generated with immunoSEQ multiplex PCR, while TCRdb's copy carries only in-frame clones and drops some. The sample carries fewer than 200,000 clones, 88% recorded once. The sequencing input was PBMCs or T cells enriched from blood (not recorded which). These receptors all come from a woman in her late teens or twenties who had recovered from COVID-19.

The chain has TRBV13 and TRBJ2-2; 13 positions agree with TRBD2. This CDR3 region has 16 residues. J lost 6 bases, V lost 2 bases, and 3 bases had no gene match. Per germline, CDR1 PRHDT and CDR2 FYEKMQ (reference sequence). CDR3 nucleotides: TGTGCCAGCAGCTTACCGGGACTAGCGGGACCCGGGGAGCTGTTTTTT. Protein sequence: CASSLPGLAGPGELFF.

This clone was counted once. This chain links TRBV24-1 with TRBJ2-3; TRBD2 matches 8 bases. Losses at the gene ends were 1 base for V and 1 base for J; bases not matched to a gene: 0. CDR3 length equals 15 residues. The V gene's germline CDR1 is KGHDR and CDR2 SFDVKD. The CDR3 bases are TGTGCCACCAGTGATTTTAGCGGGGGCACAGATACGCAGTATTTT. Its translation is CATSDFSGGTDTQYF.

J is TRBJ2-1 and V is TRBV2, with D possibly matching TRBD1 (6 bases). Germline assignment: CDR1 SNHLY and CDR2 FYNNEI. V lost 2 bases and J lost 3, with 11 bases in between. The CDR3 runs to 15 residues. The CDR3, as DNA: TGTGCCAGCAGTGAACAGGGGTTGGACTACAATGAGCAGTTCTTC. This encodes CASSEQGLDYNEQFF.

This clone was detected once. The chain carries TRBV5-4 and TRBJ1-5, with no clear D. V was pared by 0 bases and J by 5 bases, with 6 bases between. CDR3 length equals 13 residues. The V gene's germline CDR1 is SGHNT and CDR2 YYREEE (reference sequence). The CDR3 protein is CASSLGGDQPQHF. CDR3 coding DNA: TGTGCCAGCAGCTTGGGGGGAGATCAGCCCCAGCATTTT.

The gene calls are TRBV19 and TRBJ2-3; possible D gene TRBD1, 6 bases. The CDR3 is 14 residues long. V lost 5 bases and J lost 2, with 11 bases in between. Per the germline V gene, CDR1 is LNHDA and CDR2 is SQIVND (reference sequence). The CDR3: CASSGGKFTDTQYF. The CDR3 coding sequence is TGTGCCAGTAGTGGGGGCAAATTCACAGATACGCAGTATTTT. The entire variable domain, with the rest obtained from reference TRBV19 and TRBJ2-3, is as follows: DGGITQSPKYLFRKEGQNVTLSCEQNLNHDAMYWYRQDPGQGLRLIYYSQIVNDFQKGDIAEGYSVSREKKESFPLTVTSAQKNPTAFYLCASSGGKFTDTQYFGPGTRLTVL.

The chain joins TRBV5-1 to TRBJ2-5; TRBD2 aligns across 10 bases. Trimming at V came to 3 bases and at J to 3 bases, leaving 8 bases not matched to a gene. Germline V gives CDR1 SGHRS, CDR2 YFSETQ. CDR3 size: 16 residues. The CDR3 DNA is TGCGCCAGCAGCTACAAACTAGCGGGGTTTGAAGAGACCCAGTACTTC. It codes for CASSYKLAGFEETQYF.

This chain uses TRBV10-2 with TRBJ2-7; 7 bases are a match to TRBD2. This CDR3 contains 16 residues. CDR1 and CDR2 (germline): WSHSY, SAAADI. Trimming cost V 2 bases and J 3 bases; bases outside gene matches: 10. The chain's CDR3 is CASSELAGVLGYEQYF. For the CDR3, the DNA is TGCGCCAGCAGTGAGCTGGCGGGAGTTCTGGGCTACGAGCAGTACTTC.

The V call is TRBV28, the J call TRBJ1-4; D uncertain. CDR3 length: 15 residues. Trimming pared 10 bases from V and 6 bases from J, leaving 21 bases between. Per the germline V gene, CDR1 is MDHEN and CDR2 is SYDVKM. The CDR3 DNA is TGTGCCACCCTGCTTATGGGAGTAAGCCATGAAAAACTGTTTTTT. Its protein product is CATLLMGVSHEKLFF.

V and J are TRBV4-1 and TRBJ2-7; 10 nucleotides line up with TRBD1. The germline V gene has CDR1 MGHRA and CDR2 YSYEKL. CDR3 length: 15 amino acids. The J segment lost 4 bases and the V segment lost 0 bases, leaving 3 bases of the junction unmatched. The CDR3 DNA is TGCGCCAGCAGCCAAGATCCGGGACAGGGGTACGAGCAGTACTTC. It is translated as CASSQDPGQGYEQYF.

The V call is TRBV9, the J call TRBJ2-1; 7 bases match TRBD2. The trim removed 4 bases at V and 0 bases at J, leaving 4 bases unmatched. The CDR3 totals 15 residues. Germline V CDR1 and CDR2: SGDLS, YYNGEE. This CDR3 reads CASSNGGSSYNEQFF. The CDR3 nucleotides read TGTGCCAGCAGCAACGGGGGGAGCTCCTACAATGAGCAGTTCTTC.

This sequence joins TRBV5-4 and TRBJ2-1; D is undetermined. V was pared by 10 bases and J by 1 base, with 15 bases between. CDR3 length: 14 residues. Germline V lookup: CDR1 SGHNT, CDR2 YYREEE (reference sequence). CDR3 bases: TGTGCCTTAGCACCTAGTGGATCCTACAATGAGCAGTTCTTC. The encoded protein is CALAPSGSYNEQFF.

J is TRBJ1-2 and V is TRBV12-3 or TRBV12-4, with unresolved D. This CDR3 has 13 amino acids. V gave up 3 bases and J gave up 7 bases, with 12 bases separating them. Written as DNA, the CDR3 is TGTGCCAGCAGTTTTGCGAGAGGCGGTGGCTACACCTTC. As protein: CASSFARGGGYTF.

The chain is built from TRBV30 and TRBJ2-5, with a tentative D call TRBD1 (5 bases). Trimming pared 2 bases from V and 5 bases from J, leaving 12 bases between. Germline values: CDR1 GTSNPN, CDR2 SVGIG (reference sequence). CDR3 length: 13 amino acids. The CDR3 region is CAWSQGDWETQYF. The CDR3 DNA reads as TGTGCCTGGAGTCAAGGGGATTGGGAGACCCAGTACTTC.

This clone was seen just once. This chain links TRBV10-3 with TRBJ1-6; 10 nucleotides line up with TRBD1. J gave up 7 bases and V 9 bases, and 0 bases lay outside the gene matches. The CDR3 is 12 amino acids. The V gene's germline CDR1 is ENHRY and CDR2 SYGVKD. The DNA of the CDR3 is TGTGCCATGGGACAGGGGAATTCACCCCTCCACTTT. It translates to CAMGQGNSPLHF.

The rearrangement uses TRBV30 and TRBJ1-4; D may be TRBD1 (5 bases). The CDR3 consists of 14 residues. Germline assignment: CDR1 GTSNPN and CDR2 SVGIG (reference sequence). With 0 bases removed from V and 7 bases from J, the gap between germline ends came to 12 bases. The CDR3 DNA reads as TGTGCCTGGAGTGTATTGGGGCAGCCTGAAAAACTGTTTTTT. Translation gives CAWSVLGQPEKLFF.

This chain links TRBV28 with TRBJ2-1, with 10 nucleotides matching TRBD2. From germline, CDR1 is MDHEN and CDR2 SYDVKM. With 6 bases clipped from V and 6 bases from J, the junction kept 14 bases outside the gene matches. CDR3 size: 17 residues. The CDR3 loop is CASSQAPAGGPGNEQFF. The CDR3 DNA sequence: TGTGCCAGCAGCCAGGCCCCAGCGGGAGGGCCTGGCAATGAGCAGTTCTTC.

This chain links TRBV9 with TRBJ1-5; TRBD1 aligns across 9 bases. The CDR3 contains 14 residues. V lost 3 bases, J lost 4 bases, and 2 bases stayed unmatched. Germline-derived CDR1 and CDR2 are SGDLS and YYNGEE. CDR3 in DNA: TGTGCCAGCAGCGCCGGGACAGGGAATCAGCCCCAGCATTTT. It is translated as CASSAGTGNQPQHF.

The gene calls are TRBV6-6 and TRBJ2-7, with 9 bases matching TRBD1. From germline, CDR1 is MNHNY and CDR2 SVGAGI (reference sequence). The trim removed 6 bases at V and 2 bases at J, leaving 8 bases unmatched. This CDR3 comprises 15 residues. This chain's CDR3 is CASRNTGGDTYEQYF. The CDR3 nucleotides are TGTGCCAGCAGGAATACAGGGGGCGATACCTACGAGCAGTACTTC.

The chain has TRBV6-5 and TRBJ1-6, with 7 bases that match TRBD1. Trimming at V came to 7 bases and at J to 7 bases, leaving 4 bases not matched to a gene. CDR3 length: 13 residues. Germline CDR1 MNHEY, CDR2 SVGAGI. In DNA, the CDR3 is TGTGCCAGCACCAGGGACAGAAATTCACCCCTCCACTTT. Its protein is CASTRDRNSPLHF.

The chain combines TRBV12-3 or TRBV12-4 with TRBJ1-4; 7 bases are a match to TRBD1. The CDR3 runs 13 residues. Trimming at V came to 7 bases and at J to 4 bases, leaving 3 bases not matched to a gene. CDR3 bases: TGTGCCAGCAACCCAGGGGGTAATGAAAAACTGTTTTTT. It codes for CASNPGGNEKLFF.

The rearrangement uses TRBV3-1 (or the pseudogene TRBV3-2) and TRBJ1-1; D is undetermined. The CDR3 is 15 amino acids. Germline assignment: CDR1 LGHDT and CDR2 YNNKEL (reference sequence). The V and J ends lost 1 base and 2 bases respectively, with 11 bases between them. CDR3 nucleotides: TGTGCCAGCAGCCAAGTGCGAAGACTAAACACTGAAGCTTTCTTT. The encoded protein is CASSQVRRLNTEAFF.

The chain is built from TRBV18 and TRBJ2-7; D ambiguous. The V gene lost 0 bases and the J gene lost 1 base, with 4 bases spanning the gap. CDR1 and CDR2 (germline): KGHSH, LQKENI. The CDR3 length is 13 residues. CDR3 DNA sequence: TGTGCCAGCTCACCACCTAATTCCTACGAGCAGTACTTC. This gives the protein CASSPPNSYEQYF.

The count of this clone is one. The gene calls are TRBV5-8 and TRBJ1-4; D is undetermined. Germline V gene lookup returns CDR1 SGHTS and CDR2 YDEGEE. The length of the CDR3 is 12 residues. V was cut by 4 bases and J by 8 bases, with 9 bases left in between. Written as DNA, the CDR3 is TGTGCCAGCAGCAGAGGAAACGAAAAACTGTTTTTT. The encoded protein is CASSRGNEKLFF.

This rearrangement joins TRBV10-1 to TRBJ1-6; D gene uncertain. Trimming shortened V by 6 bases and J by 7 bases, and 19 bases separated the two germline ends. CDR3 size: 16 residues. Per the germline V gene, CDR1 is WNHNN and CDR2 is SYGVQD (reference sequence). CDR3 protein: CASRFPGTRLNSPLHF. In nucleotides, the CDR3 is TGCGCCAGCAGGTTTCCGGGAACAAGGTTGAATTCACCCCTCCACTTT.

The chain employs TRBV7-2 and TRBJ1-1; D perhaps matches TRBD1 (5 bases). V lost 4 bases and J 0 bases, leaving 12 bases between the germline ends. The CDR3 runs to 15 residues. Germline CDR1 and CDR2: SGHTA and FQGNSA. Written as DNA, the CDR3 is TGTGCCAGCAGCTCCGAGGTCAGGGTGAACACTGAAGCTTTCTTT. Translated: CASSSEVRVNTEAFF. Full variable domain (outside the CDR3, taken from reference TRBV7-2 and TRBJ1-1): GAGVSQSPSNKVTEKGKDVELRCDPISGHTALYWYRQSLGQGLEFLIYFQGNSAPDKSGLPSDRFSAERTGGSVSTLTIQRTQQEDSAVYLCASSSEVRVNTEAFFGQGTRLTVV.

The DNA for the CDR3 is TGTGCCAGCAGCCCAGGGGACAAAGCCTACGAGCAGTACTTC. The encoded protein is CASSPGDKAYEQYF. The J gene is TRBJ2-7, the V gene TRBV5-4; TRBD1 is a possible D gene (6 bases). The CDR3 extends over 14 amino acids. The germline gives CDR1 SGHNT, CDR2 YYREEE (reference sequence). The ends were cut back, 4 bases at V and 2 bases at J, with 13 bases in the middle.